This is a list of T cell receptor beta chains from one sample in a study of blood T cells in healthy people across ages. TCRdb independently ran MiXCR on the 5' RACE reads; one entry per CDR3 protein. The data hold approximately 2,000,000 distinct CDR3 sequences, with around 42% observed a single time. The sequencing sample was made of blood. These receptors were taken from a human donor in good health. The CDR3 runs from the conserved cysteine through the conserved F or W. A D gene is named only where the DNA matches it firmly. Rows give clone size only sometimes, using once, few, many, or a class for an expanded clone.

TRBD2	few	TRBV4-3	TRBJ2-3	CASSQDFGGATDTQYF	TGCGCCAGCAGCCAAGACTTCGGGGGGGCGACAGATACGCAGTATTTT
-	once	TRBV11-1	TRBJ2-1	CASSSPISQIVNEQFF	TGTGCCAGCAGCTCACCAATCTCGCAGATAGTCAATGAGCAGTTCTTC
-	few	TRBV9	TRBJ1-2	CASSVGGQGYTF	TGTGCCAGCAGCGTTGGGGGGCAAGGCTACACCTTC
TRBD1	-	TRBV6-2/TRBV6-3	TRBJ1-1	CASTQRGLATEAFF	TGTGCCAGCACCCAAAGGGGGCTGGCCACTGAAGCTTTCTTT
TRBD1	-	TRBV6-2/TRBV6-3	TRBJ2-1	CASSFLDRGSRNEQFF	TGTGCCAGCAGTTTTCTCGACAGGGGTAGTAGGAATGAGCAGTTCTTC
-	-	TRBV7-9	TRBJ2-6	CASSLFGQTYSGANVLTF	TGTGCCAGCAGCTTATTTGGCCAGACGTACTCTGGGGCCAACGTCCTGACTTTC
-	many	TRBV10-3	TRBJ2-6	CATLSGANVLTF	TGTGCCACTCTTTCTGGGGCCAACGTCCTGACTTTC
-	-	TRBV11-2	TRBJ2-1	CASSSTGGGGWGLNEQFF	TGTGCCAGCAGCTCAACAGGGGGGGGCGGTTGGGGTTTGAATGAGCAGTTCTTC
-	-	TRBV6-2/TRBV6-3	TRBJ2-1	CASSYNGDEQFF	TGTGCCAGCAGTTACAACGGCGATGAGCAGTTCTTC
-	-	TRBV5-6	TRBJ2-3	CASSFRDAGTDTQYF	TGTGCCAGCAGCTTCCGGGACGCCGGCACAGATACGCAGTATTTT
TRBD2	-	TRBV20-1	TRBJ2-5	CSAAHRLAGGIQETQYF	TGCAGTGCTGCGCATCGACTAGCGGGGGGTATCCAAGAGACCCAGTACTTC
TRBD1	-	TRBV5-1	TRBJ2-1	CASRPLSGDRTYEQFF	TGCGCCAGCAGACCACTTTCAGGGGACAGGACGTATGAGCAGTTCTTC
-	-	TRBV6-6	TRBJ2-1	CASRGEETFYNEQFF	TGTGCCAGCAGAGGCGAAGAAACCTTCTACAATGAGCAGTTCTTC
TRBD1	few	TRBV24-1	TRBJ1-5	CATRGQGKNQPQHF	TGTGCCACCAGAGGACAGGGCAAAAATCAGCCCCAGCATTTT
TRBD2	-	TRBV4-2	TRBJ2-3	CASSQVGLAGSDTQYF	TGTGCCAGCAGCCAGGTGGGACTAGCGGGGTCAGATACGCAGTATTTT
-	once	TRBV20-1	TRBJ2-7	CSARIRGHNPYEQYF	TGCAGTGCTAGGATCCGTGGACATAATCCCTACGAGCAGTACTTC
-	-	TRBV6-2/TRBV6-3	TRBJ2-4	CASSRDGAKNIQYF	TGTGCCAGCAGTCGGGACGGAGCCAAAAACATTCAGTACTTC
-	few	TRBV20-1	TRBJ2-3	CSARGGRDTQYF	TGCAGTGCTAGAGGTGGGAGGGATACGCAGTATTTT
-	many	TRBV10-3	TRBJ2-7	CAISIGGRWNEQYF	TGTGCCATCAGCATAGGGGGGCGATGGAACGAGCAGTACTTC
TRBD1	many	TRBV20-1	TRBJ1-2	CSARTGDYYGYTF	TGCAGTGCCCGGACAGGGGATTACTATGGCTACACCTTC
-	-	TRBV5-6	TRBJ2-2	CASSLVAVRASGELFF	TGTGCCAGCAGCTTGGTGGCAGTCCGGGCGTCCGGGGAGCTGTTTTTT
TRBD1	few	TRBV12-3/TRBV12-4	TRBJ2-3	CASSPRTGRSGTDTQYF	TGTGCCAGCAGTCCCCGGACAGGTCGTTCCGGCACAGATACGCAGTATTTT
-	few	TRBV10-3	TRBJ1-6	CAIKDTSLASPLHF	TGTGCCATCAAAGATACATCCTTGGCTTCACCCCTCCACTTT
-	-	TRBV15	TRBJ1-5	CATSGGGGQPQHF	TGTGCCACCAGCGGGGGAGGTGGGCAGCCCCAGCATTTT